The 32 T cell receptor beta chains listed next were all sequenced from one sample in a study of cytomegalovirus exposure and HLA in healthy donors. PCR used 60 Vbeta primers and 13 Jbeta primers. Clones were sequenced by immunoSEQ multiplex PCR, and TCRdb holds only the in-frame ones, with some missing. The profile covers 150,000 or so clones, with approximately 79% appearing a single time and under 7.5% taken by the ten largest. What was sequenced was PBMCs. These receptors came from a woman in her fifties or sixties in good health and CMV-seropositive.

The rearrangement uses TRBV9 and TRBJ1-2; TRBD1 matches 8 bases. With 2 bases clipped from V and 2 bases from J, the junction kept 5 bases outside the gene matches. Germline V gives CDR1 SGDLS, CDR2 YYNGEE. The CDR3 has 15 residues. This CDR3 reads CASSVTGGPNYGYTF. DNA of the CDR3: TGTGCCAGCAGCGTCACAGGGGGGCCGAACTATGGCTACACCTTC.

The genes are TRBV5-6 and TRBJ2-2; TRBD2 agrees at 9 bases. The CDR3 runs 17 residues. Per germline, CDR1 SGHDT and CDR2 YYEEEE. The junction had 6 bases not matched to a gene; V was cut back by 2 bases and J by 1 base. This CDR3 is CASSFRKRGENTGELFF. Here the CDR3 DNA reads TGTGCCAGCAGCTTCCGGAAGCGGGGGGAGAACACCGGGGAGCTGTTTTTT. Full variable domain (rest looked up from reference TRBV5-6 and TRBJ2-2): DAGVTQSPTHLIKTRGQQVTLRCSPKSGHDTVSWYQQALGQGPQFIFQYYEEEERQRGNFPDRFSGHQFPNYSSELNVNALLLGDSALYLCASSFRKRGENTGELFFGEGSRLTVL.

This rearrangement joins TRBV28 to TRBJ1-5; TRBD1 might be the D (6 bases). CDR3 size: 14 residues. Germline V gives CDR1 MDHEN, CDR2 SYDVKM. Trimming took off 6 bases at V and 5 bases at J, with 14 bases between the two ends. CDR3 in DNA: TGTGCCAGCAGCTTTACAGGGCGCCATCAGCCCCAGCATTTT. Protein sequence: CASSFTGRHQPQHF. The full variable domain, completed using reference TRBV28 and TRBJ1-5, is DVKVTQSSRYLVKRTGEKVFLECVQDMDHENMFWYRQDPGLGLRLIYFSYDVKMKEKGDIPEGYSVSREKKERFSLILESASTNQTSMYLCASSFTGRHQPQHFGDGTRLSIL.

This clone was counted between two and nine times. As DNA, the CDR3 is TGTGCCAGCAGTTACTCTCGGGGGGTCCCCTACAATGAGCAGTTCTTC. Translation: CASSYSRGVPYNEQFF. The chain is built from TRBV6-5 and TRBJ2-1; 7 positions match TRBD2. The CDR3 loop spans 16 amino acids. Germline values: CDR1 MNHEY, CDR2 SVGAGI. V lost 0 bases, J lost 2 bases, and 4 bases stayed unmatched.

The chain joins TRBV27 to TRBJ2-1, with TRBD2 as a possible D gene (5 bases). Per germline, CDR1 MNHEY and CDR2 SMNVEV (reference sequence). This CDR3 region has 14 residues. The ends were cut back, 8 bases at V and 3 bases at J, with 14 bases in the middle. Written as DNA, the CDR3 is TGTGCCAGCCGACCGGGATCTCTCTACAATGAGCAGTTCTTC. Amino acids: CASRPGSLYNEQFF.

The chain combines TRBV19 with TRBJ1-4; D is ambiguous. From germline, CDR1 is LNHDA and CDR2 SQIVND (reference sequence). V was shortened by 3 bases and J by 1 base, with 9 bases between the two germline ends. The CDR3 extends over 15 amino acids. In nucleotides, the CDR3 is TGTGCCAGTAGTATCCCACAGAGAACTAATGAAAAACTGTTTTTT. It yields the protein CASSIPQRTNEKLFF.

This clone has just a few counts. This chain links TRBV7-9 with TRBJ1-2; 9 bases agree with TRBD1. Trimming removed 5 bases from V and 7 bases from J; junction bases left unmatched: 5. This CDR3 region has 13 residues. Germline V gene lookup returns CDR1 SEHNR and CDR2 FQNEAQ (reference sequence). The CDR3 reads CASSPGQGPGYTF. DNA for the CDR3: TGTGCCAGCAGCCCCGGACAGGGGCCTGGCTACACCTTC.

This chain joins TRBV12-5 and TRBJ1-2; possible D gene TRBD1, 6 bases. The V gene's germline CDR1 is LGHNT and CDR2 FRNRAP. The CDR3 length is 12 residues. Trimming shortened V by 8 bases and J by 8 bases, and 15 bases separated the two germline ends. This CDR3 reads CASTVGAQGYTF. The CDR3 bases are TGTGCTAGTACCGTGGGGGCTCAAGGCTACACCTTC.

V and J are TRBV12-5 and TRBJ2-7; D might be TRBD2 (6 bases). The CDR3 spans 13 residues. Germline V gene lookup returns CDR1 LGHNT and CDR2 FRNRAP. Trimming took 7 bases from V and 3 from J, leaving 13 bases between them. DNA for the CDR3: TGTGCTAGTGCCTCCCCGGGGGACTACGAGCAGTACTTC. This gives the protein CASASPGDYEQYF.

The V gene is TRBV7-2, the J gene TRBJ2-1, with TRBD2 matching 11 bases. Germline CDR1 SGHTA, CDR2 FQGNSA. J was trimmed by 9 bases and V by 6 bases; bases with no gene match: 10. The CDR3 consists of 15 residues. The CDR3 loop reads CASRPKLAGVGEQFF. The CDR3 bases are TGTGCCAGCAGACCTAAACTAGCGGGGGTCGGTGAGCAGTTCTTC.

Here the CDR3 reads CASSLVQGKAFF. The CDR3 region has the DNA TGTGCCAGCAGCTTGGTTCAGGGAAAAGCTTTCTTT. The rearrangement uses TRBV5-8 and TRBJ1-1; TRBD1 is a possible D gene (5 bases). Germline lookup yields CDR1 SGHTS and CDR2 YDEGEE. Trimming took off 0 bases at V and 9 bases at J, with 9 bases between the two ends. This CDR3 is built from 12 residues.

The gene calls are TRBV6-1 and TRBJ2-4; D is possibly TRBD2 (6 bases). V lost 7 bases to trimming and J lost 8 bases, with 9 bases between them. Germline V CDR1 and CDR2: MNHNS, SASEGT. The CDR3 length is 11 residues. CDR3 sequence reads: CASMEGYIQYF. CDR3 in DNA: TGTGCCAGCATGGAGGGGTACATTCAGTACTTC.

The V and J genes are TRBV7-9 and TRBJ2-3, with TRBD2 identical over 8 bases. Trimming removed 5 bases from V and 1 base from J; junction bases left unmatched: 2. Germline V gives CDR1 SEHNR, CDR2 FQNEAQ (reference sequence). The CDR3 is 14 amino acids. The chain's CDR3 is CASSERGRTDTQYF. The CDR3 nucleotides read TGTGCCAGCAGCGAGCGGGGGCGCACAGATACGCAGTATTTT.

This clone has just a few counts. The rearrangement uses TRBV6-6 and TRBJ1-2; D uncertain. Trimming took off 2 bases at V and 8 bases at J, with 6 bases between the two ends. The CDR3 is 11 residues long. Germline V gene lookup returns CDR1 MNHNY and CDR2 SVGAGI (reference sequence). Here the CDR3 DNA reads TGTGCCAGCAGTTACCAACGGGGCTACACCTTC. Protein sequence: CASSYQRGYTF.

Here the CDR3 DNA reads TGTGCCAGCAGCGTAGCTCGCGACAGGGGGGCGGGAGAGCAGTACTTC. Encoded protein: CASSVARDRGAGEQYF. The chain carries TRBV9 and TRBJ2-7, with 9 bases aligning to TRBD1. This CDR3 comprises 16 residues. V gave up 0 bases and J gave up 7 bases; unmatched junction bases: 11. Germline CDR1 reads SGDLS; CDR2 reads YYNGEE.

In this sample, this clone turned up once. The chain has TRBV4-2 and TRBJ1-4; 9 bases align to TRBD1. CDR3 length: 15 residues. Trimming took 3 bases from V and 4 from J; bases not matched to a gene: 3. Germline assignment: CDR1 LGHNA and CDR2 YNFKEQ. CDR3 protein: CASSQNRGHNEKLFF. The CDR3 coding sequence is TGTGCCAGCAGCCAGAACAGGGGGCATAATGAAAAACTGTTTTTT.

The gene calls are TRBV30 and TRBJ2-2; D is unclear. V gave up 3 bases and J gave up 6 bases, with 14 bases separating them. This CDR3 contains 14 residues. Germline assignment: CDR1 GTSNPN and CDR2 SVGIG (reference sequence). DNA for the CDR3: TGTGCCTGGAGAGCGTTAGCTGGTGCCGGGGAGCTGTTTTTT. It encodes CAWRALAGAGELFF.

This chain joins TRBV27 and TRBJ1-4; unclear D gene. Trimming took 0 bases from V and 0 from J, leaving 11 bases between them. The CDR3 is 17 amino acids. In germline, CDR1 is MNHEY, CDR2 SMNVEV (reference sequence). The CDR3 bases are TGTGCCAGCAGTTTATCGGTGGTAGGAGCAACTAATGAAAAACTGTTTTTT. It encodes CASSLSVVGATNEKLFF.

This sequence joins TRBV18 and TRBJ2-7, with TRBD2 as a possible D gene (7 bases). V was pared by 3 bases and J by 7 bases, with 16 bases between. Germline V CDR1 and CDR2: KGHSH, LQKENI. This CDR3 spans 14 amino acids. The CDR3 region is CASSPSRGALEQYF. The CDR3 bases are TGTGCCAGCTCACCGAGTCGGGGGGCCTTGGAGCAGTACTTC.

This chain links TRBV4-3 with TRBJ2-4; D might be TRBD1 (5 bases). This CDR3 has 13 amino acids. With 1 base removed from V and 8 bases from J, the gap between germline ends came to 9 bases. Germline CDR1 LGHNA, CDR2 YSLEER. The CDR3 DNA reads TGCGCCAGCAGCCAAGTGCAGGGCGACATTCAGTACTTC. Its translation is CASSQVQGDIQYF.

The J gene is TRBJ2-2, the V gene TRBV28, with a tentative D call TRBD1 (5 bases). CDR3 length equals 15 residues. CDR1 and CDR2 from the germline V gene are MDHEN and SYDVKM. V was cut by 0 bases and J by 5 bases, with 10 bases left in between. CDR3 in DNA: TGTGCCAGCAGTTTATGGCAGGGTGGAACCGGGGAGCTGTTTTTT. Translation gives CASSLWQGGTGELFF.

The rearrangement uses TRBV7-9 and TRBJ2-2; the match to TRBD1 covers 10 bases. The CDR3 length is 15 residues. Germline-derived CDR1 and CDR2 are SEHNR and FQNEAQ (reference sequence). J lost 4 bases, V lost 1 base, and 0 bases had no gene match. In nucleotides, the CDR3 is TGTGCCAGCAGCTTAGGGGACAGGGGCACCGGGGAGCTGTTTTTT. The encoded protein is CASSLGDRGTGELFF.

The chain combines TRBV4-1 with TRBJ1-1, with 7 bases matching TRBD1. CDR3 length: 14 residues. The germline CDR1 and CDR2 sequences are MGHRA and YSYEKL. V shed 3 bases, J shed 0 bases, and the junction held 1 base outside the gene matches. The CDR3 loop is CASSQDRLNTEAFF. The CDR3 DNA sequence: TGCGCCAGCAGCCAGGACAGGTTGAACACTGAAGCTTTCTTT.

V and J are TRBV5-1 and TRBJ1-3; D call uncertain. CDR3 length equals 15 residues. Trimming took 7 bases from V and 3 from J, leaving 17 bases between them. Germline V gives CDR1 SGHRS, CDR2 YFSETQ. Here the CDR3 reads CASAQTGDYGNTIYF. DNA for the CDR3: TGCGCCAGCGCCCAGACGGGAGACTATGGAAACACCATATATTTT.

The chain uses TRBV4-1 and TRBJ2-2; TRBD2 matches at 10 bases. The CDR3 is made up of 16 amino acids. CDR1 is MGHRA and CDR2 is YSYEKL in the germline V gene. Germline trimming cut 0 bases from V and 4 bases from J; bases unmatched to any gene: 2. Here the CDR3 reads CASSQETSGVTGELFF. The CDR3 DNA follows: TGCGCCAGCAGCCAAGAAACTAGCGGGGTCACCGGGGAGCTGTTTTTT.

This sequence joins TRBV10-3 and TRBJ2-1, with D perhaps TRBD2 (5 bases). Germline V gene sequence: CDR1 ENHRY, CDR2 SYGVKD. V lost 10 bases to trimming and J lost 1 base, with 5 bases between them. The CDR3 length is 11 residues. As DNA, the CDR3 is TGTGCCAGCGGGTCCTACAATGAGCAGTTCTTC. Translating it yields CASGSYNEQFF.

CDR3 protein: CASSSRTGGTDTQYF. The CDR3 DNA reads as TGTGCCAGCAGCTCCAGGACAGGGGGCACAGATACGCAGTATTTT. The gene calls are TRBV5-4 and TRBJ2-3, with 9 bases aligning to TRBD1. Germline CDR1 SGHNT, CDR2 YYREEE (reference sequence). CDR3 length: 15 residues. V shed 3 bases, J shed 1 base, and the junction held 3 bases outside the gene matches. Supplemented by reference TRBV5-4 and TRBJ2-3, the full variable domain reads ETGVTQSPTHLIKTRGQQVTLRCSSQSGHNTVSWYQQALGQGPQFIFQYYREEENGRGNFPPRFSGLQFPNYSSELNVNALELDDSALYLCASSSRTGGTDTQYFGPGTRLTVL.

The table lists this clone with a count of one. The chain recombines TRBV11-2 with TRBJ1-5; D possibly corresponds to TRBD1 (6 bases). There are 15 residues in the CDR3. Deletions cut 2 bases from V and 2 bases from J, with 10 bases between. Germline CDR1 is SGHAT and CDR2 is FQNNGV. CDR3 loop: CASSLSAGGNQPQHF. The CDR3 nucleotides read TGTGCCAGCAGCTTATCAGCAGGGGGCAATCAGCCCCAGCATTTT.

This chain links TRBV10-1 with TRBJ1-1; 7 nucleotides align to TRBD1. Losses at the gene ends were 6 bases for V and 4 bases for J; bases not matched to a gene: 5. Germline values: CDR1 WNHNN, CDR2 SYGVQD (reference sequence). The CDR3 covers 13 residues. The CDR3 nucleotides are TGCGCCAGCAGCGAACAGGGGAGCACTGAAGCTTTCTTT. This codes for CASSEQGSTEAFF.

V and J are TRBV18 and TRBJ2-2; 8 bases are a match to TRBD1. CDR1 is KGHSH and CDR2 is LQKENI in the germline V gene. The CDR3 sequence is 15 residues long. Trimming at V came to 3 bases and at J to 0 bases, leaving 0 bases not matched to a gene. This CDR3 is CASSPGQANTGELFF. The CDR3 DNA is TGTGCCAGCTCACCGGGACAGGCGAACACCGGGGAGCTGTTTTTT.

The genes are TRBV29-1 and TRBJ2-2, with a tentative D call TRBD2 (5 bases). The CDR3 runs to 13 residues. The V end lost 6 bases, the J end lost 2 bases, and 10 bases lay between the germline ends. From germline, CDR1 is SQVTM and CDR2 ANQGSEA. The CDR3: CSVAGLNTGELFF. As DNA, the CDR3 is TGCAGCGTAGCCGGACTTAACACCGGGGAGCTGTTTTTT.

The gene calls are TRBV7-2 and TRBJ2-3; TRBD1 matches 7 bases. The CDR3 has 12 amino acids. Germline V gene sequence: CDR1 SGHTA, CDR2 FQGNSA. V lost 2 bases and J lost 13; bases outside the gene matches: 6. The CDR3 here is CASSLKGAEEYF. In DNA, the CDR3 is TGTGCCAGCAGCTTAAAGGGGGCCGAGGAGTATTTT.